Presented here are 19 T cell receptor beta chains from one specimen sequenced in a study of blood T cells in healthy people across ages. Primed by a sample-barcoded 5' primer and a J-beta primer mix, a second PCR proceeded for roughly 7 to 11 cycles. One entry per CDR3 protein results from TCRdb running MiXCR on the 5' RACE reads. The profile shows about 640,000 distinct CDR3 sequences, roughly 50% of them singletons. Sequencing was performed on blood. The source is a man aged 55 to 70 in good health.

Here the CDR3 DNA reads TGTGCCAGCAGTTTAAGGGACAGGGGGCTTCGCGGCTACACCTTC. Its protein product is CASSLRDRGLRGYTF. The chain joins TRBV27 to TRBJ1-2, with TRBD1 matching over 12 bases. The CDR3 extends over 15 amino acids. V was pared by 2 bases and J by 8 bases, with 6 bases of the junction left unmatched. CDR1 and CDR2 from the germline V gene are MNHEY and SMNVEV (reference sequence).

Regarding this clonotype: Germline and junction disagree at one end, which may indicate a read error. The chain uses TRBV3-1 and TRBJ2-3; 7 bases line up with TRBD2. This CDR3 contains 14 residues. In germline, CDR1 is LGHDT, CDR2 YNNKEL (reference sequence). The CDR3 bases are TGTGCCGGCAGACGGGGGGTTAGCACAGATACGCAGTATTTT. The encoded protein is CAGRRGVSTDTQYF.

This rearrangement joins TRBV4-3 to TRBJ2-7, with 7 bases aligning to TRBD2. Germline assignment: CDR1 LGHNA and CDR2 YSLEER. The CDR3 has 16 residues. Trimming cost V 0 bases and J 1 base; bases outside gene matches: 6. This chain's CDR3 is CASSQEGPGGSYEQYF. The DNA of the CDR3 is TGCGCCAGCAGCCAAGAAGGCCCCGGGGGGTCCTACGAGCAGTACTTC.

The chain uses TRBV6-1 and TRBJ2-4, with 7 positions matching TRBD2. J gave up 13 bases and V 1 base, and 13 bases lay outside the gene matches. CDR1 and CDR2 from the germline V gene are MNHNS and SASEGT. This CDR3 is built from 15 residues. CDR3 sequence: CASSEDKTSRRTQYF. DNA for the CDR3: TGTGCCAGCAGTGAAGATAAGACTAGCCGGAGAACCCAGTACTTC.

The CDR3 DNA sequence: TGTGCCAGCACCCCATCCGGGGGGTACGAGCAGTACTTC. As protein: CASTPSGGYEQYF. This chain connects TRBV11-2 to TRBJ2-7; 7 bases line up with TRBD2. The length of the CDR3 is 13 residues. Losses at the gene ends were 7 bases for V and 4 bases for J; bases not matched to a gene: 7. Germline V gene data show CDR1 as SGHAT and CDR2 as FQNNGV.

The table lists this clonotype with a few counts. The chain recombines TRBV20-1 with TRBJ1-6; no clear D. The germline V gene encodes CDR1 DFQATT and CDR2 SNEGSKA (reference sequence). With 3 bases removed from V and 9 bases from J, the gap between germline ends came to 18 bases. This CDR3 has 15 amino acids. The CDR3 reads CSASSLLLNGSPLHF. The CDR3 coding sequence is TGCAGTGCTAGTTCCCTGTTACTGAATGGTTCACCCCTCCACTTT.

The chain recombines TRBV12-5 with TRBJ2-7, with TRBD2 matching over 12 bases. The tail of the sequence fits TRBJ2-5 better, so the J call may be wrong. CDR1 and CDR2 (germline): LGHNT, FRNRAP. This CDR3 contains 15 residues. This chain's CDR3 is CASGPGLAGRETQYF. CDR3 DNA sequence: TGTGCTAGTGGACCCGGACTAGCGGGGAGGGAGACCCAGTACTTC.

J is TRBJ2-5 and V is TRBV27; 9 bases align to TRBD2. The end of the DNA fits TRBJ2-7 better, so the J call may be wrong. Germline V gene sequence: CDR1 MNHEY, CDR2 SMNVEV (reference sequence). CDR3 length equals 15 residues. The CDR3 reads CASSRRLAESYEQYF. Written as DNA, the CDR3 is TGTGCCAGCAGCCGACGACTAGCGGAGTCCTACGAGCAGTACTTC.

The rearrangement links TRBV11-1 to TRBJ2-1; TRBD2 matches at 9 bases. J gave up 8 bases and V 1 base, and 12 bases lay outside the gene matches. Germline CDR1 and CDR2: SGHAT and FQDESV (reference sequence). This CDR3 is 17 amino acids long. The CDR3 spells CASSLGNRAGGFDEQFF. The DNA of the CDR3 is TGTGCCAGCAGCTTAGGCAACCGAGCGGGGGGATTCGATGAGCAGTTCTTC.

This sequence joins TRBV20-1 and TRBJ1-2; no clear D. CDR1 and CDR2 from the germline V gene are DFQATT and SNEGSKA (reference sequence). The CDR3 has 13 amino acids. The ends were cut back, 3 bases at V and 12 bases at J, with 20 bases in the middle. The CDR3 loop is CSARAGFYPGHTF. The CDR3 DNA follows: TGCAGTGCTAGGGCCGGATTCTATCCGGGCCACACCTTC.

The chain combines TRBV4-2 with TRBJ2-5, with D uncertain. The better agreement between TRBJ2-4 and the DNA end casts doubt on the J call. Germline CDR1 LGHNA, CDR2 YNFKEQ. This CDR3 is built from 14 residues. The CDR3 spells CASRPATSLNIQYF. As DNA, the CDR3 is TGTGCCAGCAGACCCGCGACGTCGTTAAACATTCAGTACTTC.

This clonotype has only one observation. The V call is TRBV2, the J call TRBJ1-4; TRBD1 matches at 8 bases. The CDR3 is 15 amino acids. Germline V gene lookup returns CDR1 SNHLY and CDR2 FYNNEI. V was pared by 6 bases and J by 6 bases, with 9 bases of the junction left unmatched. The CDR3 bases are TGTGCCAGCAGAGAACGGACAGGGATATATGAAAAACTGTTTTTT. It codes for CASRERTGIYEKLFF.

The chain joins TRBV2 to TRBJ1-6; TRBD1 matches at 7 bases. Germline V gene lookup returns CDR1 SNHLY and CDR2 FYNNEI. The V segment lost 8 bases and the J segment 3 bases; nucleotides outside the gene matches: 7. The CDR3 length is 15 residues. CDR3 DNA sequence: TGTGCCAGCGGAAGCGGGACAGACTATAATTCACCCCTCCACTTT. This translates into CASGSGTDYNSPLHF.

The chain has TRBV5-1 and TRBJ1-2, with 10 bases fitting TRBD1. Germline V CDR1 and CDR2: SGHRS, YFSETQ. This CDR3 comprises 15 residues. V trimming: 4 bases; J trimming: 4 bases; junction bases outside the gene matches: 7. In DNA, the CDR3 is TGCGCCAGCAGCCCGGGACAGGGGCAAGGCTATGGCTACACCTTC. It codes for CASSPGQGQGYGYTF.

The table lists this clonotype with a count of one. The CDR3 DNA is TGCGCCAGCAGCAGCGGTAGGGGGAAGGAAAAACTGTTTTTT. This translates into CASSSGRGKEKLFF. The chain has TRBV5-1 and TRBJ1-4; maybe TRBD1 (6 bases). This CDR3 comprises 14 residues. Trimming took 4 bases from V and 8 from J, leaving 15 bases between them. Germline V CDR1 and CDR2: SGHRS, YFSETQ.

The chain has TRBV6-2 or TRBV6-3 and TRBJ2-7; perhaps TRBD1 as D (5 bases). The V gene's germline CDR1 is MNHEY and CDR2 SVGEGT. V lost 0 bases and J lost 2, with 8 bases in between. The CDR3 runs 14 residues. The CDR3 reads CASSYSRGPYEQYF. CDR3 in DNA: TGTGCCAGCAGTTACTCTAGGGGCCCCTACGAGCAGTACTTC.

This chain uses TRBV6-5 with TRBJ2-1; D remains unclear. V dropped 5 bases and J dropped 6 bases, with 11 bases sitting between them. The CDR3 totals 13 residues. Germline loops: CDR1 MNHEY, CDR2 SVGAGI. The CDR3 here is CASSISVRNEQFF. CDR3 DNA sequence: TGTGCCAGCAGTATTTCGGTTCGCAATGAGCAGTTCTTC.

The chain couples TRBV3-1 to TRBJ1-1, with a possible D match to TRBD1 (6 bases). The CDR3 loop spans 15 amino acids. In germline, CDR1 is LGHDT, CDR2 YNNKEL (reference sequence). Trimming stripped 2 bases from V and 1 base from J, with 11 bases between. The DNA of the CDR3 is TGTGCCAGCAGCCAATACAGGGACGAGAACACTGAAGCTTTCTTT. Encoded protein: CASSQYRDENTEAFF.

With respect to this clonotype: A read error is possible here, since a much larger clone lies one base away. The chain couples TRBV11-3 to TRBJ2-3, with 7 bases fitting TRBD2. Unmatched junction bases numbered 6, after V lost 1 base and J lost 5 bases. Per germline, CDR1 SGHNT and CDR2 YENEEA. This CDR3 comprises 15 residues. The CDR3 DNA is TGTGCCAGCAGCTTAGGAGGGGACTACTTAGATACGCAGTATTTT. Translation: CASSLGGDYLDTQYF.